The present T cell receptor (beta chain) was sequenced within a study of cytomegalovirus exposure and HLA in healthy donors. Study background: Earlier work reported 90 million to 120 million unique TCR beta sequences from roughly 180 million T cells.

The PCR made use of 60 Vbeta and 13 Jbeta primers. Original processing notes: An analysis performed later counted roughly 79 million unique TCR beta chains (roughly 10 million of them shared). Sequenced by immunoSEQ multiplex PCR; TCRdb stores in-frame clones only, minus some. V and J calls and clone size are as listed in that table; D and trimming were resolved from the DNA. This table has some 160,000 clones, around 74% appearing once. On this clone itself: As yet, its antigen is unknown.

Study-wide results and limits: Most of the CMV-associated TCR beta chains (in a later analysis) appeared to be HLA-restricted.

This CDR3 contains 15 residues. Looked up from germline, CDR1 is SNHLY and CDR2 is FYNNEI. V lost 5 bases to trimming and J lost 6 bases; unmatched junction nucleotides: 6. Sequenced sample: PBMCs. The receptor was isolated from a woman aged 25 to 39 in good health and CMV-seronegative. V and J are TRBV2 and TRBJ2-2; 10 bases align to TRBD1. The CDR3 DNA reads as TGTGCCAGCAGTAGAGACAGGGGGCGGGCCGGGGAGCTGTTTTTT. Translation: CASSRDRGRAGELFF.